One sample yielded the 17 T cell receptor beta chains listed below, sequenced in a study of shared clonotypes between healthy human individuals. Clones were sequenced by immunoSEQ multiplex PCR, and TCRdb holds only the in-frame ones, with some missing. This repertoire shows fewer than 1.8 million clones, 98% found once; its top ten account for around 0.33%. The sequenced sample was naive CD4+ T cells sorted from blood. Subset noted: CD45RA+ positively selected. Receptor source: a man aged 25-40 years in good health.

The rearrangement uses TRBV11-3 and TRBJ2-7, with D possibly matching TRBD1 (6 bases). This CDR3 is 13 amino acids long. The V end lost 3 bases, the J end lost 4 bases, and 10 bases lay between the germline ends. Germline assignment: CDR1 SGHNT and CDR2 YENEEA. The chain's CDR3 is CASSFGTHYEQYF. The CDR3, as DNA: TGTGCCAGCAGCTTTGGGACACATTACGAGCAGTACTTC.

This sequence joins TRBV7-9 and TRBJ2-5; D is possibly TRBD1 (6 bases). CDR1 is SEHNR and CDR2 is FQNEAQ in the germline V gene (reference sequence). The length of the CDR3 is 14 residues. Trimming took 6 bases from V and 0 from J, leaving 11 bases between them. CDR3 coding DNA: TGTGCCAGCAGTAACGGACAGTACCAAGAGACCCAGTACTTC. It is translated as CASSNGQYQETQYF.

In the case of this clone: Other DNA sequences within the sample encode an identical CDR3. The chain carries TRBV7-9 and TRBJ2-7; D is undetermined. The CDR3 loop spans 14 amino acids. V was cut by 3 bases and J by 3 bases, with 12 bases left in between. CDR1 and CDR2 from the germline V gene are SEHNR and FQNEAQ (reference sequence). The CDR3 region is CASSFGTASYEQYF. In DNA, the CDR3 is TGTGCCAGCAGCTTCGGTACTGCCAGCTACGAGCAGTACTTC.

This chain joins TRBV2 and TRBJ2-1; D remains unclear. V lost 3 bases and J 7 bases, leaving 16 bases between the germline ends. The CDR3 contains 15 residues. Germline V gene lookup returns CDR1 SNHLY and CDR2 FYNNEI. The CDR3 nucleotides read TGTGCCAGCAGTGATCTTTTACCGGGTTTGAATGAGCAGTTCTTC. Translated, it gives CASSDLLPGLNEQFF.

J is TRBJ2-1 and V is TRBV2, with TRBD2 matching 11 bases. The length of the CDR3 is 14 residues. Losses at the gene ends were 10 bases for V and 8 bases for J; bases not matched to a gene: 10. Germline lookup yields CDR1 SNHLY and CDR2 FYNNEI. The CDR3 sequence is CATISGRALDEQFF. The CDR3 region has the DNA TGTGCCACCATTAGCGGGAGGGCCCTCGATGAGCAGTTCTTC.

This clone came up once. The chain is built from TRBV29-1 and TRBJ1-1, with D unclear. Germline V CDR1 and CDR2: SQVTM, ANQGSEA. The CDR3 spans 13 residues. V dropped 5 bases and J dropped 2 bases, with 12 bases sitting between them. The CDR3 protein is CSVFGPVNTEAFF. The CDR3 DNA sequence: TGCAGCGTTTTCGGGCCGGTAAACACTGAAGCTTTCTTT.

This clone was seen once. In DNA, the CDR3 is TGTGCCAGCAGTTACTCGCCCGAAAGCTCCTACGAGCAGTACTTC. This gives the protein CASSYSPESSYEQYF. The rearrangement links TRBV6-6 to TRBJ2-7, with D unresolved. Germline CDR1 MNHNY, CDR2 SVGAGI (reference sequence). Trimming removed 0 bases at V and 0 bases at J, with 9 bases between. The CDR3 sequence is 15 residues long.

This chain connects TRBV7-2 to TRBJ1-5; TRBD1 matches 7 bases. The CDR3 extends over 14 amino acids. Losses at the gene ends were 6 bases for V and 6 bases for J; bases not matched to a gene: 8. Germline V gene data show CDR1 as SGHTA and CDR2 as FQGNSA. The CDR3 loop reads CASSYTGVVQPQHF. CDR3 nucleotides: TGTGCCAGCAGTTATACAGGGGTCGTTCAGCCCCAGCATTTT.

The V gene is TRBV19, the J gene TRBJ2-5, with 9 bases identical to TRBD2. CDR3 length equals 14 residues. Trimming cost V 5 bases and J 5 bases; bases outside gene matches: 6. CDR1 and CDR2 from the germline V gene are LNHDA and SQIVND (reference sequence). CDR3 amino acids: CASSLAGSQETQYF. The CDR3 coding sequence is TGTGCCAGTAGTCTAGCGGGGAGCCAGGAGACCCAGTACTTC.

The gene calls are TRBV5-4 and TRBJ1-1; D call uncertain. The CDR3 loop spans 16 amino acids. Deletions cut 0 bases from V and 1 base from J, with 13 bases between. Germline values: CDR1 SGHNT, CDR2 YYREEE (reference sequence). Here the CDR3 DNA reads TGTGCCAGCAGCTTGGGAATCTCTCGACAGAACACTGAAGCTTTCTTT. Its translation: CASSLGISRQNTEAFF.

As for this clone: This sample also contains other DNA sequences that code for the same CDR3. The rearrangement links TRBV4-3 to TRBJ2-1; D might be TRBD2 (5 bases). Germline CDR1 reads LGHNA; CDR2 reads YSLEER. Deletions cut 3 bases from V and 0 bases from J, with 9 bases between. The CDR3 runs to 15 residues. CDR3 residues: CASSQSGLSYNEQFF. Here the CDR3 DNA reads TGCGCCAGCAGCCAGAGCGGACTCTCCTACAATGAGCAGTTCTTC.

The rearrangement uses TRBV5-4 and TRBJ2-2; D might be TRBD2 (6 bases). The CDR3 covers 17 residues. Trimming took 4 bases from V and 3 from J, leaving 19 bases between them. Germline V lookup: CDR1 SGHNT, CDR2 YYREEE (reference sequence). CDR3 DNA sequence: TGTGCCAGCAGCCCCCTCTCTAGCGACCGACACACCGGGGAGCTGTTTTTT. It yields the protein CASSPLSSDRHTGELFF.

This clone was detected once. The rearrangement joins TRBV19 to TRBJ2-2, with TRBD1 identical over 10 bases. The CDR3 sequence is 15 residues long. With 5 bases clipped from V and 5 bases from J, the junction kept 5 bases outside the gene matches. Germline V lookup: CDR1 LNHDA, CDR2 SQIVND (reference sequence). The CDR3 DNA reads TGTGCCAGTAGTCCGGGACAGGGGTGGACCGGGGAGCTGTTTTTT. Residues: CASSPGQGWTGELFF.

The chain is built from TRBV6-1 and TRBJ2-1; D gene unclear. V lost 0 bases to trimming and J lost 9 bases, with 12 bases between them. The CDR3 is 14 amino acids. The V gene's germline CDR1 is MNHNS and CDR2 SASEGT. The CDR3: CASSEALRLGEQFF. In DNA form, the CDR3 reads TGTGCCAGCAGTGAAGCGCTTCGGCTAGGTGAGCAGTTCTTC.

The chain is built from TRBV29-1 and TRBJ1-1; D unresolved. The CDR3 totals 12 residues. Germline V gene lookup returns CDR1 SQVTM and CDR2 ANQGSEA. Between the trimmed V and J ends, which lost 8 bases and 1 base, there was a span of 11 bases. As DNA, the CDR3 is TGCAGCCTTAGATTGGCGAACACTGAAGCTTTCTTT. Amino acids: CSLRLANTEAFF. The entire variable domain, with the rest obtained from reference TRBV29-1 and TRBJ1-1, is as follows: SAVISQKPSRDICQRGTSLTIQCQVDSQVTMMFWYRQQPGQSLTLIATANQGSEATYESGFVIDKFPISRPNLTFSTLTVSNMSPEDSSIYLCSLRLANTEAFFGQGTRLTVV.

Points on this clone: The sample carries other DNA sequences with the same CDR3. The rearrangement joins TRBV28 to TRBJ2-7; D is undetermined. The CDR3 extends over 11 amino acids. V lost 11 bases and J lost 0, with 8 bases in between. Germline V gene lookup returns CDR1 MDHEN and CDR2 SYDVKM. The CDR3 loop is CASRSSYEQYF. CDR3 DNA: TGTGCCTCCCGTAGCTCCTACGAGCAGTACTTC.

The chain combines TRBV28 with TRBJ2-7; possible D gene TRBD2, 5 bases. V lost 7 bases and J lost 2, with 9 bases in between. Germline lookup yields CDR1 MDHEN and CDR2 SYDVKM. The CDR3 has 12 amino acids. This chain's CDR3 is CASKAAPYEQYF. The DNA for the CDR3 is TGTGCCAGCAAAGCGGCACCCTACGAGCAGTACTTC.